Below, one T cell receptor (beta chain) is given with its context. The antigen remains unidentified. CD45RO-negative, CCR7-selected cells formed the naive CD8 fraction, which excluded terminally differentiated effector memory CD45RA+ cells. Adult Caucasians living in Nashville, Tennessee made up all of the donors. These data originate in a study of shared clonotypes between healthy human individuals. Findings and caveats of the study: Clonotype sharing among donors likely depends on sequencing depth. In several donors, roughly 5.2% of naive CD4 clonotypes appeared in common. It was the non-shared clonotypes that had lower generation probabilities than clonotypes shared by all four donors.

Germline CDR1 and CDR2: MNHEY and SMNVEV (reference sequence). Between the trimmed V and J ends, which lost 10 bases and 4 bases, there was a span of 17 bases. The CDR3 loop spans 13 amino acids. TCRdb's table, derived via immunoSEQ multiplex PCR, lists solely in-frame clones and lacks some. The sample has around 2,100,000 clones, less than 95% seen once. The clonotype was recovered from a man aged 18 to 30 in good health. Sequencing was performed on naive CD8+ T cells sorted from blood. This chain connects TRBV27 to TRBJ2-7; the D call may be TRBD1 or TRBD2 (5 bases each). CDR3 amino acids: CATSPGPLYEQYF. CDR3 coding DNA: TGTGCCACTTCACCGGGACCCCTGTACGAGCAGTACTTC.